Below, 27 T cell receptor beta chains from the same sample are listed, as sequenced in a study. TCRdb independently ran MiXCR on the 5' RACE reads; one entry per CDR3 protein. This sample has 50,000 to 80,000 distinct CDR3 sequences, with around a fifth found just once. Sequencing was performed on memory CD4+ T cells sorted from a lymph node. As for subset: memory CD4+ T cells, CD4+CD45RO+CD25-. The receptors were gathered from a female donor with breast cancer.

The chain combines TRBV5-6 with TRBJ1-4; tentatively, D is TRBD1 (5 bases). The CDR3 spans 16 residues. Germline lookup yields CDR1 SGHDT and CDR2 YYEEEE. V was clipped by 2 bases and J by 3 bases, with 14 bases between them. CDR3 protein: CASSFNHRTSNEKLFF. In DNA form, the CDR3 reads TGTGCCAGCAGCTTTAATCACAGGACTTCTAATGAAAAACTGTTTTTT.

This clonotype was detected a few times. The rearrangement joins TRBV7-9 to TRBJ1-1; D ambiguous. V was clipped by 2 bases and J by 4 bases, with 8 bases between them. The germline V gene encodes CDR1 SEHNR and CDR2 FQNEAQ (reference sequence). The CDR3 spans 13 residues. The CDR3 is CASSLNSGTEAFF. The DNA of the CDR3 is TGTGCCAGCAGCTTAAATTCCGGCACTGAAGCTTTCTTT.

Many counts were recorded for this clonotype. The chain is built from TRBV9 and TRBJ2-1, with 12 bases aligning to TRBD2. Germline-derived CDR1 and CDR2 are SGDLS and YYNGEE. The CDR3 covers 18 residues. V gave up 3 bases and J gave up 2 bases; unmatched junction bases: 9. This chain's CDR3 is CASSAGLAGPSTYNEQFF. The CDR3 DNA sequence: TGTGCCAGCAGCGCAGGACTAGCGGGACCTTCTACCTACAATGAGCAGTTCTTC.

This clonotype was found a few times. V gene TRBV5-1 combines with J gene TRBJ1-1; TRBD1 might be the D (5 bases). V dropped 4 bases and J dropped 7 bases, with 11 bases sitting between them. CDR3 length equals 12 residues. Germline V CDR1 and CDR2: SGHRS, YFSETQ. The CDR3 protein is CASSPAGREAFF. For the CDR3, the DNA is TGCGCCAGCAGCCCGGCGGGGCGTGAAGCTTTCTTT.

On this clonotype itself: The junction differs from germline at one of its ends, possibly a read error. The chain is built from TRBV12-3 or TRBV12-4 and TRBJ1-5; perhaps TRBD1 as D (5 bases). The CDR3 length is 15 residues. DNA of the CDR3: TGTGCCAGCACCACAAGCCAGGGACCCAATCAGTCCCAGCATTTT. Translated, it gives CASTTSQGPNQSQHF.

This clonotype was picked up a small number of times. This chain uses TRBV30 with TRBJ1-4; a possible D gene is TRBD1 (6 bases). The CDR3 length is 12 residues. Germline V lookup: CDR1 GTSNPN, CDR2 SVGIG (reference sequence). V shed 8 bases and J shed 8 bases, with 15 bases lying between them. The CDR3 sequence: CAGGHDREKLFF. The CDR3 DNA is TGTGCCGGCGGGCATGACAGGGAAAAACTGTTTTTT.

This clonotype was seen at least ten times. V gene TRBV5-1 combines with J gene TRBJ2-5; D may correspond to TRBD1 or TRBD2 (5 bases each). V dropped 3 bases and J dropped 5 bases, with 11 bases sitting between them. Per germline, CDR1 SGHRS and CDR2 YFSETQ. CDR3 size: 13 residues. The CDR3 DNA reads as TGCGCCAGCAGCTCGGGGCCGGAGGAGACCCAGTACTTC. Its protein is CASSSGPEETQYF.

This clonotype was seen a few times. The chain employs TRBV5-1 and TRBJ2-1; D not resolved. V was shortened by 0 bases and J by 10 bases, with 14 bases between the two germline ends. Germline CDR1 and CDR2: SGHRS and YFSETQ. This CDR3 has 14 amino acids. The CDR3 DNA sequence: TGCGCCAGCAGCTTGGCTATCCAGCCCCGCGAGCAGTTCTTC. Residues: CASSLAIQPREQFF.

The rearrangement joins TRBV2 to TRBJ1-2, with TRBD1 matching 7 bases. V lost 1 base and J lost 8; bases outside the gene matches: 4. CDR3 size: 13 residues. Germline CDR1 and CDR2: SNHLY and FYNNEI. For the CDR3, the DNA is TGTGCCAGCAGTGAAGGACAGGGAGGCGGCTACACCTTC. This gives the protein CASSEGQGGGYTF.

This clonotype was detected ten times or more. The V gene is TRBV5-1, the J gene TRBJ1-1; TRBD1 matches 8 bases. The V gene's germline CDR1 is SGHRS and CDR2 YFSETQ. V was clipped by 4 bases and J by 2 bases; unmatched bases: 4. This CDR3 region has 14 residues. The CDR3 spells CASSTGQANTEAFF. DNA of the CDR3: TGCGCCAGCAGCACGGGACAGGCAAACACTGAAGCTTTCTTT.

A few counts support this clonotype. V is TRBV7-6 and J is TRBJ2-7, with D perhaps TRBD2 (5 bases). Germline V lookup: CDR1 SGHVS, CDR2 FNYEAQ. The CDR3 is made up of 15 amino acids. V lost 5 bases to trimming and J lost 5 bases, with 19 bases between them. This CDR3 reads CASSLEAVGFHEQYF. In nucleotides, the CDR3 is TGTGCCAGCAGCCTCGAAGCGGTGGGTTTCCACGAGCAGTACTTC. The complete variable domain, with remaining parts taken from reference TRBV7-6 and TRBJ2-7, reads GAGVSQSPRYKVTKRGQDVALRCDPISGHVSLYWYRQALGQGPEFLTYFNYEAQQDKSGLPNDRFSAERPEGSISTLTIQRTEQRDSAMYRCASSLEAVGFHEQYFGPGTRLTVT.

The chain carries TRBV28 and TRBJ2-7, with 9 nucleotides matching TRBD1. From germline, CDR1 is MDHEN and CDR2 SYDVKM. V gave up 5 bases and J gave up 5 bases; unmatched junction bases: 4. The CDR3 totals 13 residues. CDR3 sequence reads: CASSTGTGHEQYF. The DNA of the CDR3 is TGTGCCAGCAGTACCGGGACAGGGCACGAGCAGTACTTC.

This clonotype was seen many times. V is TRBV5-1 and J is TRBJ2-5, with 12 bases aligning to TRBD2. CDR1 is SGHRS and CDR2 is YFSETQ in the germline V gene. This CDR3 comprises 16 residues. The trim removed 3 bases at V and 2 bases at J, leaving 5 bases unmatched. CDR3 sequence (DNA): TGCGCCAGCAGCTCCGGACTAGCGGGAACTCAAGAGACCCAGTACTTC. It yields the protein CASSSGLAGTQETQYF.

This clonotype was counted at least ten times. The chain couples TRBV7-2 to TRBJ1-5, with 7 bases matching TRBD1. Germline lookup yields CDR1 SGHTA and CDR2 FQGNSA. This CDR3 contains 15 residues. J lost 4 bases, V lost 3 bases, and 6 bases had no gene match. The CDR3, as DNA: TGTGCCAGCAGCTTGCAGGAGGGGGCGAATCAGCCCCAGCATTTT. Translating it yields CASSLQEGANQPQHF. The entire variable domain, with the rest obtained from reference TRBV7-2 and TRBJ1-5, is as follows: GAGVSQSPSNKVTEKGKDVELRCDPISGHTALYWYRQSLGQGLEFLIYFQGNSAPDKSGLPSDRFSAERTGGSVSTLTIQRTQQEDSAVYLCASSLQEGANQPQHFGDGTRLSIL.

In regard to this clonotype: One junction end does not reproduce the germline sequence, and a read error may be involved. The rearrangement uses TRBV5-4 and TRBJ2-1; 12 bases agree with TRBD2. Germline assignment: CDR1 SGHNT and CDR2 YYREEE (reference sequence). This CDR3 is built from 17 residues. The chain's CDR3 is CASSPTSGSISYNEQSF. The DNA of the CDR3 is TGTGCCAGCAGCCCGACTAGCGGGAGTATCTCCTACAATGAGCAGTCCTTC.

The genes are TRBV5-1 and TRBJ2-4, with D perhaps TRBD1 or TRBD2 (5 bases each). The V end was cut by 1 base, the J end by 4 bases, with 15 bases between. Germline CDR1 reads SGHRS; CDR2 reads YFSETQ. The CDR3 runs to 16 residues. CDR3 nucleotide sequence: TGCGCCAGCAGCTTGTCGGACCGGGACGGTAAAAACATTCAGTACTTC. It encodes CASSLSDRDGKNIQYF.

V and J are TRBV5-1 and TRBJ2-5, with a possible D match to TRBD1 (6 bases). Germline values: CDR1 SGHRS, CDR2 YFSETQ. V was pared by 1 base and J by 3 bases, with 7 bases between. The CDR3 totals 13 residues. CDR3 sequence reads: CASSLYREETQYF. The CDR3 region has the DNA TGCGCCAGCAGCTTGTACAGGGAAGAGACCCAGTACTTC.

The chain uses TRBV5-1 and TRBJ1-1; TRBD1 might be the D (5 bases). Germline lookup yields CDR1 SGHRS and CDR2 YFSETQ. Trimming left V 3 bases short and J 4 bases short, with 16 bases between. This CDR3 is built from 15 residues. CDR3 DNA: TGCGCCAGCAGCTACATACCAGGGTCGGGCACTGAAGCTTTCTTT. Encoded protein: CASSYIPGSGTEAFF.

The genes are TRBV20-1 and TRBJ1-2; perhaps TRBD1 as D (6 bases). Trimming took off 1 base at V and 4 bases at J, with 7 bases between the two ends. From germline, CDR1 is DFQATT and CDR2 SNEGSKA (reference sequence). The CDR3 runs 12 residues. CDR3 DNA: TGCAGTGCTAGAGTAGGGGGCTATGGCTACACCTTC. It specifies CSARVGGYGYTF.

Notes on this clonotype: A much larger clone lies one base from this, so it may be a read error. This chain joins TRBV28 and TRBJ1-5; D is unresolved. The V and J ends lost 6 bases and 7 bases respectively, with 13 bases between them. The CDR3 is 13 amino acids. CDR1 is MDHEN, CDR2 SYDVKM, per germline. The CDR3 bases are TGTGCCAGCAGGACATGGTTGTGGCAGCCCCAGCATTTT. It is translated as CASRTWLWQPQHF.

This clonotype was found many times. The gene calls are TRBV7-2 and TRBJ2-2; D not resolved. CDR3 size: 15 residues. Trimming removed 1 base at V and 2 bases at J, with 8 bases between. Germline V CDR1 and CDR2: SGHTA, FQGNSA. The CDR3 region is CASSLGLTNTGELFF. DNA of the CDR3: TGTGCCAGCAGCTTAGGGTTGACAAACACCGGGGAGCTGTTTTTT.

This clonotype was seen a few times. This rearrangement joins TRBV3-1 to TRBJ2-7, with D tentatively TRBD2 (6 bases). CDR1 and CDR2 from the germline V gene are LGHDT and YNNKEL (reference sequence). Trimming cost V 1 base and J 2 bases, with 9 bases left between them. The CDR3 contains 14 residues. The CDR3, as DNA: TGTGCCAGCAGCCAAGGGGACTTCACCTACGAGCAGTACTTC. It specifies CASSQGDFTYEQYF.

This clonotype was counted a few times. The chain links TRBV14 to TRBJ1-3; the D gene is possibly TRBD1 (5 bases). The CDR3 runs 16 residues. The V gene lost 3 bases and the J gene lost 4 bases, with 16 bases spanning the gap. Per the germline V gene, CDR1 is SGHDN and CDR2 is FVKESK. Written as DNA, the CDR3 is TGTGCCAGCAGCCATAACAGGAACACCTTCGGAAACACCATATATTTT. Its protein is CASSHNRNTFGNTIYF. The entire variable domain, with the rest obtained from reference TRBV14 and TRBJ1-3, is as follows: EAGVTQFPSHSVIEKGQTVTLRCDPISGHDNLYWYRRVMGKEIKFLLHFVKESKQDESGMPNNRFLAERTGGTYSTLKVQPAELEDSGVYFCASSHNRNTFGNTIYFGEGSWLTVV.

This clonotype was counted many times. The rearrangement joins TRBV5-4 to TRBJ1-2, with D maybe TRBD1 (5 bases). Germline CDR1 reads SGHNT; CDR2 reads YYREEE (reference sequence). Trimming left V 4 bases short and J 4 bases short, with 11 bases between. CDR3 length: 13 amino acids. The CDR3 DNA reads TGTGCCAGCAGCGCCGTCGGGGGCTATGGCTACACCTTC. This translates into CASSAVGGYGYTF.

This clonotype was found a few times. The V gene is TRBV4-2, the J gene TRBJ2-7, with D maybe TRBD1 (6 bases). V lost 2 bases, J lost 6 bases, and 14 bases lay in between. This CDR3 has 14 residues. Germline-derived CDR1 and CDR2 are LGHNA and YNFKEQ. The CDR3 sequence: CASSQLQGTGEQYF. CDR3 in DNA: TGTGCCAGCAGCCAACTACAGGGCACCGGCGAGCAGTACTTC.

CDR3 sequence (DNA): TGTGCCAGCAGCAAACTGCGGGAGCAAGAGACCCAGTACTTC. This sequence encodes CASSKLREQETQYF. This rearrangement joins TRBV5-6 to TRBJ2-5, with 7 nucleotides matching TRBD2. The CDR3 runs to 14 residues. The germline gives CDR1 SGHDT, CDR2 YYEEEE. J was trimmed by 2 bases and V by 4 bases; bases with no gene match: 5. Based on the CDR3 plus reference TRBV5-6 and TRBJ2-5, the full variable domain is DAGVTQSPTHLIKTRGQQVTLRCSPKSGHDTVSWYQQALGQGPQFIFQYYEEEERQRGNFPDRFSGHQFPNYSSELNVNALLLGDSALYLCASSKLREQETQYFGPGTRLLVL.

The chain combines TRBV14 with TRBJ2-1, with 7 bases lining up with TRBD2. V lost 3 bases and J lost 4; bases outside the gene matches: 6. This CDR3 contains 15 residues. Germline-derived CDR1 and CDR2 are SGHDN and FVKESK. The CDR3 DNA reads as TGTGCCAGCAGCCATCTGACTAGCCGATACAATGAGCAGTTCTTC. It specifies CASSHLTSRYNEQFF.